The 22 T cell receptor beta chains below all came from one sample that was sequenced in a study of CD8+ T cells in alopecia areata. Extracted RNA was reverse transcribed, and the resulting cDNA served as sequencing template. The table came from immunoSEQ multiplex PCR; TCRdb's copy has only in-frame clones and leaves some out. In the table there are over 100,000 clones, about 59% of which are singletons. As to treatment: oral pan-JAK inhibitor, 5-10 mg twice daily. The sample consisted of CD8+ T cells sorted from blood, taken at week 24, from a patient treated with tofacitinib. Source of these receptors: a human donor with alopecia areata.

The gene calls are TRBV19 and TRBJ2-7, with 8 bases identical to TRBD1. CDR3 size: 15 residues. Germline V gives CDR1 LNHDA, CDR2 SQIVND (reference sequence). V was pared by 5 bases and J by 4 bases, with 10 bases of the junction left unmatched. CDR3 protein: CASSFIPGQVYEQYF. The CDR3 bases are TGTGCCAGTAGTTTTATTCCGGGACAGGTATACGAGCAGTACTTC.

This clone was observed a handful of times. The CDR3 region has the DNA TGTGCCAGCAGACAGCTCCCCCGGGGCTCCTACGAGCAGTACTTC. Amino acid sequence: CASRQLPRGSYEQYF. This chain connects TRBV27 to TRBJ2-7, with D possibly TRBD2 on 5 matching bases. Trimming shortened V by 6 bases and J by 0 bases, and 15 bases separated the two germline ends. Germline-derived CDR1 and CDR2 are MNHEY and SMNVEV (reference sequence). CDR3 length: 15 amino acids.

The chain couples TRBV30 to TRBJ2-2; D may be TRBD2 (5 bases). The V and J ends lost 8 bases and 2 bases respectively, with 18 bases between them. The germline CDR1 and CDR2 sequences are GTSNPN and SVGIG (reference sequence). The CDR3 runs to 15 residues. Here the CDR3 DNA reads TGTGCCGGAGGCCCCTGGACGGTTAACACCGGGGAGCTGTTTTTT. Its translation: CAGGPWTVNTGELFF.

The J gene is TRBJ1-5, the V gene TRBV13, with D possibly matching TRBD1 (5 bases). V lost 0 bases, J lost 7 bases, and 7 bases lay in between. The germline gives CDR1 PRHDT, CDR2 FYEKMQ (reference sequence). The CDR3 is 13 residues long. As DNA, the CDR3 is TGTGCCAGCAGCTTAGGCTCAGGGCAGCCCCAGCATTTT. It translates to CASSLGSGQPQHF.

CDR3 amino acids: CASSVDPSGVTYEQYF. Here the CDR3 DNA reads TGTGCCAGCAGCGTCGATCCTAGCGGGGTAACCTACGAGCAGTACTTC. The chain couples TRBV27 to TRBJ2-7, with TRBD2 matching over 9 bases. With 6 bases clipped from V and 2 bases from J, the junction kept 11 bases outside the gene matches. From germline, CDR1 is MNHEY and CDR2 SMNVEV (reference sequence). The CDR3 totals 16 residues.

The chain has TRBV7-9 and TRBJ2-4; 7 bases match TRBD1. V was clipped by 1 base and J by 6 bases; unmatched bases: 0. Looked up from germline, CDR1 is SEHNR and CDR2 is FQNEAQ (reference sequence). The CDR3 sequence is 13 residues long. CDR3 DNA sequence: TGTGCCAGCAGCTTAGGGGACAGAAACATTCAGTACTTC. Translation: CASSLGDRNIQYF.

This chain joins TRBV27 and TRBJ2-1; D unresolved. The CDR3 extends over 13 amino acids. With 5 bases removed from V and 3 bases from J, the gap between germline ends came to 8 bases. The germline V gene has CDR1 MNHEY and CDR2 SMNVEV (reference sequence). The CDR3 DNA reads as TGTGCCAGCAGTATCGTAGTCTACAATGAGCAGTTCTTC. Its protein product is CASSIVVYNEQFF.

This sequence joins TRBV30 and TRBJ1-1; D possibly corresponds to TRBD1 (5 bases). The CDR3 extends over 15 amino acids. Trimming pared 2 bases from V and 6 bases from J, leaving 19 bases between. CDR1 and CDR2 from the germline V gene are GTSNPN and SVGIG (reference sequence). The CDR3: CAWSPWDSGHPEAFF. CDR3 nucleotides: TGTGCCTGGAGTCCGTGGGACTCCGGACACCCTGAAGCTTTCTTT. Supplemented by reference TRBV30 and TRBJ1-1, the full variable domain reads SQTIHQWPATLVQPVGSPLSLECTVEGTSNPNLYWYRQAAGRGLQLLFYSVGIGQISSEVPQNLSASRPQDRQFILSSKKLLLSDSGFYLCAWSPWDSGHPEAFFGQGTRLTVV.

The CDR3 sequence is CASRNVGGPQETQYF. CDR3 bases: TGTGCCAGCAGAAATGTGGGGGGCCCCCAAGAGACCCAGTACTTC. The chain is built from TRBV27 and TRBJ2-5, with D perhaps being TRBD1 or TRBD2 (6 bases each). This CDR3 spans 15 amino acids. Trimming left V 6 bases short and J 1 base short, with 15 bases between. Per germline, CDR1 MNHEY and CDR2 SMNVEV (reference sequence).

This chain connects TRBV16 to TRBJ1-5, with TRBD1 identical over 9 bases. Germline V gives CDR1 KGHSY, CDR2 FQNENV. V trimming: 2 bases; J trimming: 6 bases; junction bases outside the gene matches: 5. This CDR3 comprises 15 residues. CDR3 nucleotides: TGTGCCAGCAGCCAAGACAGGACAGGGGTTCAGCCCCAGCATTTT. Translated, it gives CASSQDRTGVQPQHF.

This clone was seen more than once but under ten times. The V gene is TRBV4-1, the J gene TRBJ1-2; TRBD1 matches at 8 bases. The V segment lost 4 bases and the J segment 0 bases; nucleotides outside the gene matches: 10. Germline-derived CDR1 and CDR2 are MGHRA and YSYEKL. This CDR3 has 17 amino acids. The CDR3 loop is CASSPQGVGPTNYGYTF. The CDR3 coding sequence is TGCGCCAGCAGCCCACAGGGGGTCGGCCCCACTAACTATGGCTACACCTTC.

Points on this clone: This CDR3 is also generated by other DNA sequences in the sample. Here the CDR3 DNA reads TGCGCCAGCAGCCAAGGGGACAGCTACGAGCAGTACTTC. It codes for CASSQGDSYEQYF. This chain connects TRBV4-3 to TRBJ2-7; TRBD1 agrees at 7 bases. This CDR3 spans 13 amino acids. Germline trimming cut 1 base from V and 3 bases from J; bases unmatched to any gene: 0. Germline V gene sequence: CDR1 LGHNA, CDR2 YSLEER.

CDR3 amino acids: CASSEYLLDPPYGYTF. DNA for the CDR3: TGTGCCAGCAGTGAATATCTCTTGGATCCCCCCTATGGCTACACCTTC. The V gene is TRBV25-1, the J gene TRBJ1-2; unclear D gene. This CDR3 comprises 16 residues. V lost 0 bases and J 4 bases, leaving 15 bases between the germline ends. CDR1 is MGHDK, CDR2 SYGVNS, per germline.

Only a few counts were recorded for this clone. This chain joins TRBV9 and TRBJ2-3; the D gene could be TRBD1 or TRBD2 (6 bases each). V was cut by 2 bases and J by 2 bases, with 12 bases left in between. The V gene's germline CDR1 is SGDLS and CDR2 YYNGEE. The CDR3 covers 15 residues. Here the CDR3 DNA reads TGTGCCAGCAGCGTGGGCGGGACAAACACAGATACGCAGTATTTT. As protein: CASSVGGTNTDTQYF.

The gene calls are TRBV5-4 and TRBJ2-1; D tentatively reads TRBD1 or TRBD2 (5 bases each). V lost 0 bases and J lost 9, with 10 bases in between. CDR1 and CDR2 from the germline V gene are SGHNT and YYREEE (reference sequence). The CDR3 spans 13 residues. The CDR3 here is CASSLGGASEQFF. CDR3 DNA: TGTGCCAGCAGCTTGGGAGGGGCGAGTGAGCAGTTCTTC.

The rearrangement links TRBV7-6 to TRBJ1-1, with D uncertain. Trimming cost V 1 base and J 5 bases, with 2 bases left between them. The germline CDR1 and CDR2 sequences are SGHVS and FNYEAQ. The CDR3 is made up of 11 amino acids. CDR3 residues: CASSLGTEAFF. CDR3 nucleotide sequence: TGTGCCAGCAGCTTAGGTACTGAAGCTTTCTTT.

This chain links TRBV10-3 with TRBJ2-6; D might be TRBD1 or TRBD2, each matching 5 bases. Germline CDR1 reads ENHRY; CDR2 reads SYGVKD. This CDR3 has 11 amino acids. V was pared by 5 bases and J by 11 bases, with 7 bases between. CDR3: CAISQGDVLTF. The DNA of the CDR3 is TGTGCCATCAGTCAGGGAGACGTCCTGACTTTC.

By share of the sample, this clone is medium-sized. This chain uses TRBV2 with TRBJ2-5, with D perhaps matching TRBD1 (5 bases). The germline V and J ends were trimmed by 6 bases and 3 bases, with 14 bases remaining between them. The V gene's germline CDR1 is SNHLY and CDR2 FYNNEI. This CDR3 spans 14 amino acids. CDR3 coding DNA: TGTGCCAGCAGGGCCACAGGATACGAAGAGACCCAGTACTTC. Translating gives CASRATGYEETQYF.

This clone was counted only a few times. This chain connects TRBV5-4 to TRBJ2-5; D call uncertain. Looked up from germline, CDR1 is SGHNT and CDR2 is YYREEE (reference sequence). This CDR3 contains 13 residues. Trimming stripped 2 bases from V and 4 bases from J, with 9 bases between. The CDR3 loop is CASSFRMGETQYF. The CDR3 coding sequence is TGTGCCAGCAGCTTTCGGATGGGAGAGACCCAGTACTTC.

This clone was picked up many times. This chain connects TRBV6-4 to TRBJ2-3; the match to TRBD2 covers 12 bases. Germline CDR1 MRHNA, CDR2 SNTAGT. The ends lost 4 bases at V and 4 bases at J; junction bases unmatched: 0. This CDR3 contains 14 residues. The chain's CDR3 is CASSGTSGADTQYF. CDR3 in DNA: TGTGCCAGCAGTGGGACTAGCGGGGCAGATACGCAGTATTTT.

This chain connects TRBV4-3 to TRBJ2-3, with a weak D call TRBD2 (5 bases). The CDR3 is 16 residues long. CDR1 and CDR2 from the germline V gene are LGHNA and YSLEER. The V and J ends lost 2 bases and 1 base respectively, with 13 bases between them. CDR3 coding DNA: TGCGCCAGCAGCCAACTCCAGGACTTGGGCACAGATACGCAGTATTTT. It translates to CASSQLQDLGTDTQYF.

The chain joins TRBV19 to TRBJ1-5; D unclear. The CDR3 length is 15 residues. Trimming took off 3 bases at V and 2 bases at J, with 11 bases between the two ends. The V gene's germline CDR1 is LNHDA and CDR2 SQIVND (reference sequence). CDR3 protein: CASSIIPEGNQPQHF. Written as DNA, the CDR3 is TGTGCCAGTAGTATCATACCAGAGGGCAATCAGCCCCAGCATTTT. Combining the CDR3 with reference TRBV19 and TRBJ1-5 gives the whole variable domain DGGITQSPKYLFRKEGQNVTLSCEQNLNHDAMYWYRQDPGQGLRLIYYSQIVNDFQKGDIAEGYSVSREKKESFPLTVTSAQKNPTAFYLCASSIIPEGNQPQHFGDGTRLSIL.